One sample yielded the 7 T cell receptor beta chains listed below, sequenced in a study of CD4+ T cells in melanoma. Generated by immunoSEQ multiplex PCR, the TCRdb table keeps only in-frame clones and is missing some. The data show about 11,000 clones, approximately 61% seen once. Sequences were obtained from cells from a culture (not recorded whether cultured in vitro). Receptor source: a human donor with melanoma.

This chain's CDR3 is CASGSDSGTEAFF. The CDR3 DNA is TGTGCCAGCGGTTCGGACAGCGGGACTGAAGCTTTCTTT. The rearrangement uses TRBV6-5 and TRBJ1-1, with D perhaps matching TRBD1 (6 bases). Looked up from germline, CDR1 is MNHEY and CDR2 is SVGAGI. V was clipped by 8 bases and J by 5 bases, with 15 bases between them. This CDR3 contains 13 residues.

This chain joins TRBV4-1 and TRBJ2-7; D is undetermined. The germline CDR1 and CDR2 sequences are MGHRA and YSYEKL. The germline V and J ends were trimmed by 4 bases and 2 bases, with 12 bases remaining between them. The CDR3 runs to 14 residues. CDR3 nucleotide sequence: TGCGCCAGCAGCCGAGACAAGGGCCCCTACGAGCAGTACTTC. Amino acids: CASSRDKGPYEQYF.

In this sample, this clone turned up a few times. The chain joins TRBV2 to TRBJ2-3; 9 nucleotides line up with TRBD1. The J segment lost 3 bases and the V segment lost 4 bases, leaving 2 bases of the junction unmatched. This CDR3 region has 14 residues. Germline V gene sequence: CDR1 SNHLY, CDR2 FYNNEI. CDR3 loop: CASSAGTGTDTQYF. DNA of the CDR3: TGTGCCAGCAGTGCCGGGACAGGGACAGATACGCAGTATTTT. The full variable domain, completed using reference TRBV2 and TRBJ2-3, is EPEVTQTPSHQVTQMGQEVILRCVPISNHLYFYWYRQILGQKVEFLVSFYNNEISEKSEIFDDQFSVERPDGSNFTLKIRSTKLEDSAMYFCASSAGTGTDTQYFGPGTRLTVL.

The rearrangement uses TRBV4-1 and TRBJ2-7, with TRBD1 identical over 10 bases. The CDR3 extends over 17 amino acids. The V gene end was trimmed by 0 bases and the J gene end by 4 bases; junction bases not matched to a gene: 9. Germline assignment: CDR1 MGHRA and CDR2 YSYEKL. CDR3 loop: CASSQDRLGTGVYEQYF. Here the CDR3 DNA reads TGCGCCAGCAGCCAAGATCGCCTCGGGACAGGGGTGTACGAGCAGTACTTC.

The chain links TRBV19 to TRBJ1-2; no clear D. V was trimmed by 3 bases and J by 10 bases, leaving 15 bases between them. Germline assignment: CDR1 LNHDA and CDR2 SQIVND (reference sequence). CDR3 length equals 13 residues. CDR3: CASSMPSSGDYTF. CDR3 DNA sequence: TGTGCCAGTAGTATGCCCTCTAGTGGGGACTACACCTTC.

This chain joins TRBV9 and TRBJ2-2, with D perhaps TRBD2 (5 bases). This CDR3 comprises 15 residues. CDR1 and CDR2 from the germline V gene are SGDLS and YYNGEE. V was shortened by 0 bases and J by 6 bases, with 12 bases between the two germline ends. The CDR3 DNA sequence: TGTGCCAGCAGCGTAGGAACTAGTCGGGCCGGGGAGCTGTTTTTT. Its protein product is CASSVGTSRAGELFF.

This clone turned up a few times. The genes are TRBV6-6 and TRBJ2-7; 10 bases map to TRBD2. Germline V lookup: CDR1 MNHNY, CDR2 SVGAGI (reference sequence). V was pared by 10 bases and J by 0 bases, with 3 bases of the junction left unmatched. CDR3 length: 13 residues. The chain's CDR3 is CATSGGASYEQYF. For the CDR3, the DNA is TGTGCCACGAGCGGGGGGGCCTCCTACGAGCAGTACTTC.